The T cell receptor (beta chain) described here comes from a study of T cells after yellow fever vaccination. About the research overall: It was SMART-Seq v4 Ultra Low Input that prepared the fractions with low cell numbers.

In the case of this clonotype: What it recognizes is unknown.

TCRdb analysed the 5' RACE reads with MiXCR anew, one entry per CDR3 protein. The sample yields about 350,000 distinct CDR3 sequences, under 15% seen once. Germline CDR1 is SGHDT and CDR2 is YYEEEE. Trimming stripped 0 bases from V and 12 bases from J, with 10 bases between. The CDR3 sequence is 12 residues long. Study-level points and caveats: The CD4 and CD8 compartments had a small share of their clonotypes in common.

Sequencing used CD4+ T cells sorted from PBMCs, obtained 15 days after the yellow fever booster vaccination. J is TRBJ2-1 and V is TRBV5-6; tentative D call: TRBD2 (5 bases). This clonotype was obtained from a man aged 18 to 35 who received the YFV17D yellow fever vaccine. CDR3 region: CASSLGPGVQFF. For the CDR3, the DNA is TGTGCCAGCAGCTTGGGGCCCGGGGTGCAGTTCTTC.